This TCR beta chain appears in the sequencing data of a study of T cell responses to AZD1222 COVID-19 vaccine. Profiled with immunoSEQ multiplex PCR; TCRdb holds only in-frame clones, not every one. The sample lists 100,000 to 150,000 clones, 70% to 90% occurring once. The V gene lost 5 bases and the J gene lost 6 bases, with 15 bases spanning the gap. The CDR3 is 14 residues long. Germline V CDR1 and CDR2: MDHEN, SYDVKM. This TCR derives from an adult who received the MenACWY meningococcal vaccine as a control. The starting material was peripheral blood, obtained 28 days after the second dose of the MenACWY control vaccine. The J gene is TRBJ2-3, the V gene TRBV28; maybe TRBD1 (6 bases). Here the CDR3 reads CASSIRTEGDTQYF. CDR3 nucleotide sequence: TGTGCCAGCAGTATACGGACAGAAGGCGATACGCAGTATTTT.